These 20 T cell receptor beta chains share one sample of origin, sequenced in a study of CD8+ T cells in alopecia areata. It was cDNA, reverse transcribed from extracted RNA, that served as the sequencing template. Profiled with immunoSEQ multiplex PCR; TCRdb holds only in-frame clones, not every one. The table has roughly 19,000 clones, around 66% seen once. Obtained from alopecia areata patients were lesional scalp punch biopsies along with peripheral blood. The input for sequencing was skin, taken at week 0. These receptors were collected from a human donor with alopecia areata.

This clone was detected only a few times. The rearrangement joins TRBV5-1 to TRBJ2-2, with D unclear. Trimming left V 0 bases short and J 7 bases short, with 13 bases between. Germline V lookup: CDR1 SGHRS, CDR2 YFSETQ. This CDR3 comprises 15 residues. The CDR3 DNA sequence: TGCGCCAGCAGCTTGGCCGGCCCGTCGGACGGGGAGCTGTTTTTT. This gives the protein CASSLAGPSDGELFF.

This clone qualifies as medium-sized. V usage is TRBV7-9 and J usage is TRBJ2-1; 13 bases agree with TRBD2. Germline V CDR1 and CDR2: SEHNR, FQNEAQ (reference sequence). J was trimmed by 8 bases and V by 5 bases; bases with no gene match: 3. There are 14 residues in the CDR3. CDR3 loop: CASSTSGGVDEQFF. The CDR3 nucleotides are TGTGCCAGCAGCACTAGCGGGGGGGTCGATGAGCAGTTCTTC.

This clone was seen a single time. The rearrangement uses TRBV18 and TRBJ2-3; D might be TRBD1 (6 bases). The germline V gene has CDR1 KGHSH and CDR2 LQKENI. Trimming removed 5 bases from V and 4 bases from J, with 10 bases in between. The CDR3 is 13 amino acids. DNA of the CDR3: TGTGCCAGCTCAGCCACAGGGCCAGATACGCAGTATTTT. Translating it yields CASSATGPDTQYF.

CDR3 nucleotides: TGCGCCAGCAGCCATGGGGACAAGTACAATGAGCAGTTCTTC. Translation gives CASSHGDKYNEQFF. The chain couples TRBV4-1 to TRBJ2-1; D possibly corresponds to TRBD1 (6 bases). V was clipped by 3 bases and J by 4 bases, with 10 bases between them. CDR3 length equals 14 residues. From germline, CDR1 is MGHRA and CDR2 YSYEKL.

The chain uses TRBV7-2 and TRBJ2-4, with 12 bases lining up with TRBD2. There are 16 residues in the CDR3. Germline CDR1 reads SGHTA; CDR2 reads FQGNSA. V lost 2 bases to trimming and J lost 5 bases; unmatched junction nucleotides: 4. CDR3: CASSLHGLAGQNIQYF. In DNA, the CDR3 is TGTGCCAGCAGCTTACACGGACTAGCGGGGCAAAACATTCAGTACTTC.

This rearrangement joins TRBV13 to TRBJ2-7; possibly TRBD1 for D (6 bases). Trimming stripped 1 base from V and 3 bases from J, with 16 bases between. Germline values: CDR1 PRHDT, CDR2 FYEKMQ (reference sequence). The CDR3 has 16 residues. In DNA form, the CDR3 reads TGTGCCAGCAGCTTAGCGGCACAGGGTAAGGACTACGAGCAGTACTTC. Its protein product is CASSLAAQGKDYEQYF.

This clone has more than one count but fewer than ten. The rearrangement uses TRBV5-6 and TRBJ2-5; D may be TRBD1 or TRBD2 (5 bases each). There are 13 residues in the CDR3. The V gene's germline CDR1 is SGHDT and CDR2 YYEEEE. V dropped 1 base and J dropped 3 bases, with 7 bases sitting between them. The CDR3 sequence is CASSLQGEETQYF. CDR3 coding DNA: TGTGCCAGCAGCTTGCAGGGAGAAGAGACCCAGTACTTC.

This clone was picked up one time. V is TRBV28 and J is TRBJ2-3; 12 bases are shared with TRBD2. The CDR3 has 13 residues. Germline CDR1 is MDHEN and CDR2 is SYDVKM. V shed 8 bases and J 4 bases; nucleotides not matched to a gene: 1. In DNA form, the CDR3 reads TGTGCCAGCCTAGCGGGGGGGGCAGATACGCAGTATTTT. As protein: CASLAGGADTQYF.

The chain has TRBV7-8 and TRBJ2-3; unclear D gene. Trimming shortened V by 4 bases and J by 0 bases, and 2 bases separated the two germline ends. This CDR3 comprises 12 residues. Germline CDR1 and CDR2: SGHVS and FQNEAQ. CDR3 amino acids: CASSSSTDTQYF. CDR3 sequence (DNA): TGTGCCAGCAGCTCTAGCACAGATACGCAGTATTTT.

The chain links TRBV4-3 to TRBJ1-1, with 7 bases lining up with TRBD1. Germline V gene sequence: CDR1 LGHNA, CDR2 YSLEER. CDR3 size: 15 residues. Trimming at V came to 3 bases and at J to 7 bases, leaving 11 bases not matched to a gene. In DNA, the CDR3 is TGCGCCAGCAGCCAGACGCCCTCCCGGGACAGTGAAGCTTTCTTT. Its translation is CASSQTPSRDSEAFF.

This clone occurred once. The CDR3 bases are TGTGCCAGCAGCTTAGTCCGGCGCGAGCAGTACTTC. Its translation: CASSLVRREQYF. The chain is built from TRBV11-2 and TRBJ2-7; D unresolved. Germline CDR1 and CDR2: SGHAT and FQNNGV. Trimming cost V 1 base and J 6 bases, with 7 bases left between them. The CDR3 consists of 12 residues.

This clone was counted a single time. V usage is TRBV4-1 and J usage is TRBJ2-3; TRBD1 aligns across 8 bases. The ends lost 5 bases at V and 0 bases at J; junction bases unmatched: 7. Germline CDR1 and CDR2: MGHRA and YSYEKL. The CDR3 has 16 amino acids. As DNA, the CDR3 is TGCGCCAGCAGCTGGGGGACAGGTCCTAGCACAGATACGCAGTATTTT. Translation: CASSWGTGPSTDTQYF.

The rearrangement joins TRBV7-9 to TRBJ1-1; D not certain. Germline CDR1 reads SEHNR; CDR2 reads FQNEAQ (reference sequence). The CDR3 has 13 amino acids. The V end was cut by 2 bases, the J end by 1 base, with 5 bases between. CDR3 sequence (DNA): TGTGCCAGCAGCTTAACTCCGAACACTGAAGCTTTCTTT. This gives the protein CASSLTPNTEAFF.

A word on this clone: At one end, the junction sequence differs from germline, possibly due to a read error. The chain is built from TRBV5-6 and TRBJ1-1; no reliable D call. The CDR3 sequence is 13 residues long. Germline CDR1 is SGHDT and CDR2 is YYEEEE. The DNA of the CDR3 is TGTGCCAGCAGCTCGTACAGACACCTTTTCAAGCTCTTT. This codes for CASSSYRHLFKLF.

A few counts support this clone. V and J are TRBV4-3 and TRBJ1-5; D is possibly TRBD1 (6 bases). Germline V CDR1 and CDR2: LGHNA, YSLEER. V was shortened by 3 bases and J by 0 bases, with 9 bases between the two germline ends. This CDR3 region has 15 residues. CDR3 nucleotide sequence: TGCGCCAGCAGCCACCTGACAGGTAGCAATCAGCCCCAGCATTTT. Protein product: CASSHLTGSNQPQHF.

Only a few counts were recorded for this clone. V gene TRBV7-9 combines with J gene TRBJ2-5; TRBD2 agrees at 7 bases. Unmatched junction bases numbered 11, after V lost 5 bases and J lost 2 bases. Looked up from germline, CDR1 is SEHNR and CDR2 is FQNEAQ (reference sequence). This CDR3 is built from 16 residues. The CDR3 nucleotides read TGTGCCAGCAGCCACCCCCCGGCGGGGGTACAAGAGACCCAGTACTTC. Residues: CASSHPPAGVQETQYF. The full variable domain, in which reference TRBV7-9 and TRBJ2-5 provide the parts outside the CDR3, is DTGVSQNPRHKITKRGQNVTFRCDPISEHNRLYWYRQTLGQGPEFLTYFQNEAQLEKSRLLSDRFSAERPKGSFSTLEIQRTEQGDSAMYLCASSHPPAGVQETQYFGPGTRLLVL.

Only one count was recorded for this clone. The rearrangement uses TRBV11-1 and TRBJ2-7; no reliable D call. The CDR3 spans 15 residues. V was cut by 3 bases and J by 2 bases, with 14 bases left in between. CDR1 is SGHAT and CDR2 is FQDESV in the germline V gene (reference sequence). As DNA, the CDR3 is TGTGCCAGCAGCTTCCCGCGGACCCAACCCTACGAGCAGTACTTC. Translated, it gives CASSFPRTQPYEQYF.

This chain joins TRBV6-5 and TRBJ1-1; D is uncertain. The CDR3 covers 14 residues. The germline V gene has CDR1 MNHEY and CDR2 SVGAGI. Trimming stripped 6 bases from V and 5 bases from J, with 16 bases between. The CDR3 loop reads CASSLRAGGTEAFF. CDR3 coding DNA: TGTGCCAGCAGCCTCCGGGCCGGTGGGACTGAAGCTTTCTTT.

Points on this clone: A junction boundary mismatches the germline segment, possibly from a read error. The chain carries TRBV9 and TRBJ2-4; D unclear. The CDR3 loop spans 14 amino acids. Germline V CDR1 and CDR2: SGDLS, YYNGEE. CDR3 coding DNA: TGTGCCCGCAGCGTAGGAAGGGATTCGGGCATTCAGTACTTC. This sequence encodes CARSVGRDSGIQYF.

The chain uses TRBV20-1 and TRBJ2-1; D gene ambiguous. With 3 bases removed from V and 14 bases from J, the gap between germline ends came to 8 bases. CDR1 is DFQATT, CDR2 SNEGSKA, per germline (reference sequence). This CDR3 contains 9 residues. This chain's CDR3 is CSARTKEFF. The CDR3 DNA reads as TGCAGTGCTAGGACCAAGGAGTTCTTC.